The clone carrying this T cell receptor beta chain occurred once. Its antigen is unidentified. The source of the sample is a study of OX40 agonist ivuxolimab in advanced cancers. Overall study: Previous treatment with anti-PD-1, anti-PD-L1 or anti-CTLA-4 therapy was allowed; about 44% had received some. Overall study results and limits: Low normalized T-cell clonal expansion also characterized some of the nonresponders. In general, CD8+ T cells held more expanded clones than CD4+ did, on average.

This CDR3 contains 14 residues. Per the germline V gene, CDR1 is MNHEY and CDR2 is SMNVEV (reference sequence). V was shortened by 6 bases and J by 0 bases, with 9 bases between the two germline ends. Assay: immunoSEQ multiplex PCR; the TCRdb copy retains only in-frame clones and omits some. The repertoire holds 28,000 or so clones, with 84% as singletons. The sample was CD4+ or CD8+ T cells sorted from blood, taken in a trial of the OX40 agonist ivuxolimab. The chain couples TRBV27 to TRBJ2-1; D is possibly TRBD2 (5 bases). The sequence was collected from an adult with an advanced solid tumor such as melanoma, head and neck, liver or kidney cancer. This chain's CDR3 is CASRSGSSYNEQFF. The DNA for the CDR3 is TGTGCCAGCAGAAGCGGTAGCTCCTACAATGAGCAGTTCTTC.